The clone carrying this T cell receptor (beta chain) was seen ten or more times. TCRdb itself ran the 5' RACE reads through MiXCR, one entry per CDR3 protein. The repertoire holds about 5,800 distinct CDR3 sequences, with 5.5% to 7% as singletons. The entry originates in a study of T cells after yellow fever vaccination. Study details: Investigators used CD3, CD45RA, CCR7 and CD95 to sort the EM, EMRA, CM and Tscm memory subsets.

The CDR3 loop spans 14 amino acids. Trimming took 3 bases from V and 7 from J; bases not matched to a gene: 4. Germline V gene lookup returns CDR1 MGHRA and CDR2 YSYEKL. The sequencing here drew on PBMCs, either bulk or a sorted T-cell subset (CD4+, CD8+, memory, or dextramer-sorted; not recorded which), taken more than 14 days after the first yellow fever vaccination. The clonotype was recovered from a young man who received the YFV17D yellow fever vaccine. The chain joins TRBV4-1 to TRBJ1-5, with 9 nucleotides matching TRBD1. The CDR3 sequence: CASSQTGGYQPQHF. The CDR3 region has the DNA TGCGCCAGCAGCCAGACAGGGGGATACCAGCCCCAGCATTTT.